This T cell receptor (beta chain) was recovered during a study of blood T cell repertoires in COVID-19. Study at large: Samples came from the United States, Italy and Spain, spanning acute and convalescent COVID-19. The cDNA or gDNA used as material had been derived from T cells, B-cell-depleted T cells, or PBMCs.

This clone came up once. Under the authors' procedure: How many nucleated cells were present was estimated from reference gene primer amplification. The protocol was immunoSEQ multiplex PCR, while the TCRdb copy is restricted to in-frame clones and leaves out a portion. V and J calls and clone size follow that table, whereas D and trimming were derived from the DNA. This sample yields some 110,000 clones, of which roughly 80% are seen a single time; 15% to 19% belongs to the top ten. V was pared by 5 bases and J by 4 bases, with 6 bases of the junction left unmatched. In germline, CDR1 is SEHNR, CDR2 FQNEAQ (reference sequence). The CDR3 runs 14 residues.

Sequencing input: peripheral blood. V is TRBV7-9 and J is TRBJ2-5; 8 bases are a match to TRBD2. The receptor was isolated from an elderly woman with acute or convalescent COVID-19. CDR3 nucleotide sequence: TGTGCCAGCAGCCTCTTAGCGGGAAGAGAGACCCAGTACTTC. Its translation is CASSLLAGRETQYF.